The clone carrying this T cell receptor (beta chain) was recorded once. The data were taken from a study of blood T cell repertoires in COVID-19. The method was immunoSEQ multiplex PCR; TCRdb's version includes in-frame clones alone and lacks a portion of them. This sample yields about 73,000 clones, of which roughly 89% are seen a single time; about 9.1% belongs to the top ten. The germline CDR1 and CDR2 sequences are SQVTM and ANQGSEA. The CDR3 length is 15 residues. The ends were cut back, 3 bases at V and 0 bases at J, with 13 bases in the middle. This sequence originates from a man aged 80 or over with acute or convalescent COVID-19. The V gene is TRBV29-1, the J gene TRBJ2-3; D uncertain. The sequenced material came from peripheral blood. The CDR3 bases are TGCAGCGTTGACTCTGCGACAACTAGCACAGATACGCAGTATTTT. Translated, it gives CSVDSATTSTDTQYF.